The entry that follows covers one TCR beta chain sequence. What it recognizes is unknown. This sample is part of a study of cytomegalovirus exposure and HLA in healthy donors. Findings and caveats of the study: Later on, an analysis tied 18,000 or so TCR beta sequences to HLA alleles at 0.05 false discovery rate.

The CDR3 is 16 amino acids. Per the germline V gene, CDR1 is SGHDT and CDR2 is YYEEEE. Trimming took 7 bases from V and 3 from J, leaving 20 bases between them. With 60 Vbeta and 13 Jbeta primers, the PCR was carried out. The assay was immunoSEQ multiplex PCR, and TCRdb's table has in-frame clones only and misses some. This sample has about 150,000 clones, with approximately 73% found just once. V is TRBV5-6 and J is TRBJ1-5, with a possible D match to TRBD1 (6 bases). The clonotype was recovered from a young woman in good health and CMV-seronegative. The sequenced sample consisted of PBMCs. DNA for the CDR3: TGTGCCAGCCACTATTGGAGACAGGCCTCCAATCAGCCCCAGCATTTT. This translates into CASHYWRQASNQPQHF.